This T cell receptor beta chain was sequenced during a study of T cells in Graves' hyperthyroidism and ophthalmopathy. Study context: It was at initial diagnosis, before any treatment, that peripheral blood was collected.

The CDR3 length is 14 residues. Trimming removed 6 bases from V and 2 bases from J, with 15 bases in between. Germline CDR1 is DFQATT and CDR2 is SNEGSKA (reference sequence). The investigators amplified TCR beta CDR3 regions from RNA transcripts. The TCR CDR3 was amplified in a first-round RT-PCR using the HTBI primer set. A single record per CDR3 protein comes from TCRdb applying MiXCR to the multiplex PCR reads. The data hold around 280,000 distinct CDR3 sequences, with more than 10% observed a single time. Study-wide points: Stable hyperthyroidism was told apart from ophthalmopathy by a model built on 13 V-J features.

Hyperthyroidism in the patients, aged 18 to 65, was newly diagnosed and under 2 months in duration. Diagnoses rested on clinical symptoms, serum thyroxine and TRAb, thyroid ultrasound and orbital computed tomography. This clonotype came up many times. Its specificity is unknown. The sequence was obtained from a woman in her twenties or thirties with Graves' hyperthyroidism that later progressed to Graves' ophthalmopathy. The sequenced material came from blood. The chain recombines TRBV20-1 with TRBJ2-3; tentative D call: TRBD2 (6 bases). CDR3 sequence reads: CSAMPGLNTDTQYF. The CDR3 DNA reads as TGCAGTGCCATGCCGGGACTTAACACAGATACGCAGTATTTT.